This paragraph covers one T cell receptor beta chain sequence. Its target is not known. Other DNA sequences within the sample encode an identical CDR3. The entry originates in a study of OX40 agonist ivuxolimab in advanced cancers. On the study more broadly: Dose-escalation cases comprised hepatocellular carcinoma, melanoma, renal cell or head and neck cancer. Findings and caveats of the study: Low normalized T-cell clonal expansion was additionally recorded for some nonresponders.

V dropped 7 bases and J dropped 1 base, with 10 bases sitting between them. Germline V gene sequence: CDR1 SNHLY, CDR2 FYNNEI. The CDR3 covers 14 residues. Clones were sequenced by immunoSEQ multiplex PCR, and TCRdb holds only the in-frame ones, with some missing. The table shows more than 45,000 clones, with 80% to 90% occurring only once. Blood was sampled at baseline, cycle 4 day 1, and cycle 7 day 1. The receptor's source is an adult with an advanced solid tumor such as melanoma, head and neck, liver or kidney cancer. The gene calls are TRBV2 and TRBJ1-4; weak D call: TRBD1 (6 bases). The specimen was CD4+ or CD8+ T cells sorted from blood, collected in a trial of the OX40 agonist ivuxolimab. This chain's CDR3 is CASIQDRTNEKLFF. The CDR3 DNA reads TGTGCCAGCATTCAGGACAGAACTAATGAAAAACTGTTTTTT. Supplemented by reference TRBV2 and TRBJ1-4, the full variable domain reads EPEVTQTPSHQVTQMGQEVILRCVPISNHLYFYWYRQILGQKVEFLVSFYNNEISEKSEIFDDQFSVERPDGSNFTLKIRSTKLEDSAMYFCASIQDRTNEKLFFGSGTQLSVL.